A few counts support the clone carrying this T cell receptor (beta chain). Its specificity is unknown. Stated time point: newly diagnosed GD, antithyroid drugs for less than 3 months. Construction of the TCR library relied on RNA isolated from PBMCs. Investigators prepared the TCR beta libraries by applying iRepertoire HTBI primers and Arm-PCR of CDR3 regions. One entry per CDR3 protein, called by TCRdb with MiXCR from the multiplex PCR reads. This table has about 530,000 distinct CDR3 sequences, around 15% appearing once. The entry originates in a study of regulatory T cells in long-lasting Graves disease. General study results and limits: Fewer public clonotypes were shared by new patients (around 960) than by persistent patients (roughly 2,500). TCR diversity was lower in persistent Graves' patients (versus newly diagnosed ones).

Trimming pared 3 bases from V and 0 bases from J, leaving 6 bases between. This CDR3 contains 15 residues. The same sample was also used in a study of T cells in Graves' hyperthyroidism and ophthalmopathy. That study adds: Progression to ophthalmopathy was predicted a median of 6.5 months early.

The chain employs TRBV12-3 or TRBV12-4 and TRBJ2-6; D uncertain. The sample consisted of peripheral blood mononuclear cells (PBMCs), taken at new diagnosis, from a patient treated with antithyroid drugs. This TCR derives from a woman aged 35 to 60 with Graves disease. CDR3 bases: TGTGCCAGCAGTTTTGGCGGCTCTGGGGCCAACGTCCTGACTTTC. Translating it yields CASSFGGSGANVLTF.